A single sample is the source of the 5 T cell receptor beta chains below, sequenced in a study of cytomegalovirus exposure and HLA in healthy donors. In the PCR, 60 Vbeta and 13 Jbeta primers were used. Repertoires were generated with immunoSEQ multiplex PCR, while TCRdb's copy carries only in-frame clones and drops some. The table lists around 150,000 clones, over 75% of them singletons. Sequences were obtained from PBMCs. These receptors were taken from a male donor in good health and CMV-seronegative.

The gene calls are TRBV18 and TRBJ1-6, with D possibly being TRBD1 (6 bases). Germline-derived CDR1 and CDR2 are KGHSH and LQKENI. Trimming cost V 4 bases and J 7 bases, with 8 bases left between them. This CDR3 is 13 amino acids long. CDR3 DNA: TGTGCCAGCTCACAACAGGGAAATTCACCCCTCCACTTT. Encoded protein: CASSQQGNSPLHF.

The chain is built from TRBV5-4 and TRBJ2-5, with 8 bases identical to TRBD1. Germline values: CDR1 SGHNT, CDR2 YYREEE (reference sequence). This CDR3 is 16 amino acids long. V shed 0 bases, J shed 2 bases, and the junction held 6 bases outside the gene matches. CDR3: CASSLGSHRGQETQYF. In DNA, the CDR3 is TGTGCCAGCAGCTTGGGGTCACACAGGGGGCAAGAGACCCAGTACTTC.

The chain carries TRBV15 and TRBJ1-2; tentatively, D is TRBD1 (5 bases). This CDR3 is 15 amino acids long. The germline V gene has CDR1 LNHNV and CDR2 YYDKDF (reference sequence). V was shortened by 6 bases and J by 4 bases, with 18 bases between the two germline ends. The DNA for the CDR3 is TGTGCCACCAGTCGCGACAGAATAAACAGCTATGGCTACACCTTC. It translates to CATSRDRINSYGYTF. Complete variable domain (other parts from reference TRBV15 and TRBJ1-2): DAMVIQNPRYQVTQFGKPVTLSCSQTLNHNVMYWYQQKSSQAPKLLFHYYDKDFNNEADTPDNFQSRRPNTSFCFLDIRSPGLGDTAMYLCATSRDRINSYGYTFGSGTRLTVV.

The chain joins TRBV19 to TRBJ2-1; 12 bases fit TRBD1. The ends lost 4 bases at V and 8 bases at J; junction bases unmatched: 6. Germline V gene data show CDR1 as LNHDA and CDR2 as SQIVND (reference sequence). The CDR3 extends over 15 amino acids. The DNA for the CDR3 is TGTGCCAGTAGTACGGGGACAGGGGGCTTCTATGAGCAGTTCTTC. It yields the protein CASSTGTGGFYEQFF.

The chain's CDR3 is CASSQDYGSNEKLFF. The CDR3 region has the DNA TGCGCCAGCAGCCAAGATTACGGTTCTAATGAAAAACTGTTTTTT. The rearrangement links TRBV4-3 to TRBJ1-4; no firm D call. This CDR3 comprises 15 residues. CDR1 and CDR2 (germline): LGHNA, YSLEER. Trimming took off 0 bases at V and 3 bases at J, with 8 bases between the two ends.